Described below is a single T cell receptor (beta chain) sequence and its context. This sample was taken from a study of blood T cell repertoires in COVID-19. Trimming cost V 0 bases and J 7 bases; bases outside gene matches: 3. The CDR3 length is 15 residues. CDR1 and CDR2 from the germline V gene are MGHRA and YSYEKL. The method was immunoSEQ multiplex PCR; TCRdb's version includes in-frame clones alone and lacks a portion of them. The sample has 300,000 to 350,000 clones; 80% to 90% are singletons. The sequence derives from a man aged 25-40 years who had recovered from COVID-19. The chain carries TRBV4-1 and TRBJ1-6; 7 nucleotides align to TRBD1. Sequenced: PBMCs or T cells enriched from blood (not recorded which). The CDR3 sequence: CASSQEDRQNSPLHF. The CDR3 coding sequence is TGCGCCAGCAGCCAAGAGGACAGGCAGAATTCACCCCTCCACTTT.